These 20 T cell receptor beta chains originate from one sample sequenced in a study of cytomegalovirus exposure and HLA in healthy donors. PCR used 60 Vbeta primers and 13 Jbeta primers. Here immunoSEQ multiplex PCR was the method, and the copy in TCRdb shows in-frame clones only, minus some. There are some 180,000 clones in the sample; around 80% occur only once, and 1.5% to 2% lies in the top ten. Sequenced: PBMCs. These receptors were taken from a man aged 18 to 30 in good health and CMV-seronegative.

This clone was seen only a few times. This chain joins TRBV2 and TRBJ2-1; TRBD1 aligns across 7 bases. The CDR3 covers 14 residues. V shed 5 bases, J shed 8 bases, and the junction held 9 bases outside the gene matches. Germline V gene lookup returns CDR1 SNHLY and CDR2 FYNNEI. CDR3: CASSSTGIGDEQFF. The CDR3 coding sequence is TGTGCCAGCAGTTCGACAGGGATAGGGGATGAGCAGTTCTTC.

This clone has a handful of counts. The chain uses TRBV28 and TRBJ2-7; 8 bases match TRBD2. Trimming cost V 5 bases and J 2 bases; bases outside gene matches: 8. CDR1 and CDR2 (germline): MDHEN, SYDVKM. This CDR3 has 15 amino acids. The DNA of the CDR3 is TGTGCCAGCAGTGAACCTAGCGGGCGGACCTACGAGCAGTACTTC. It is translated as CASSEPSGRTYEQYF.

This rearrangement joins TRBV5-1 to TRBJ2-5, with 9 bases fitting TRBD2. V gave up 3 bases and J gave up 5 bases; unmatched junction bases: 8. Per germline, CDR1 SGHRS and CDR2 YFSETQ. This CDR3 has 15 amino acids. The CDR3 is CASSSYSAGGETQYF. The CDR3 DNA reads TGCGCCAGCAGCTCCTACTCTGCGGGAGGGGAGACCCAGTACTTC.

The genes are TRBV30 and TRBJ1-3; a possible D gene is TRBD1 (5 bases). CDR1 is GTSNPN and CDR2 is SVGIG in the germline V gene (reference sequence). V was pared by 4 bases and J by 0 bases, with 13 bases between. The CDR3 length is 15 residues. The CDR3 nucleotides read TGTGCCTGGAACGGGCGGGGGATCTCTGGAAACACCATATATTTT. The encoded protein is CAWNGRGISGNTIYF.

J is TRBJ1-6 and V is TRBV5-6; D is possibly TRBD1 (6 bases). From germline, CDR1 is SGHDT and CDR2 YYEEEE. This CDR3 comprises 15 residues. With 6 bases removed from V and 8 bases from J, the gap between germline ends came to 18 bases. DNA of the CDR3: TGTGCCAGCACCCCAGGTTGGCAGGGGTATTCACCCCTCCACTTT. This translates into CASTPGWQGYSPLHF. Combining the CDR3 with reference TRBV5-6 and TRBJ1-6 gives the whole variable domain DAGVTQSPTHLIKTRGQQVTLRCSPKSGHDTVSWYQQALGQGPQFIFQYYEEEERQRGNFPDRFSGHQFPNYSSELNVNALLLGDSALYLCASTPGWQGYSPLHFGNGTRLTVT.

V is TRBV2 and J is TRBJ2-5; 9 bases fit TRBD1. Near its end, the DNA agrees better with TRBJ2-7, so the J call may be wrong. The CDR3 is 14 residues long. Germline V lookup: CDR1 SNHLY, CDR2 FYNNEI. The CDR3 protein is CASSKTGGSLEQYF. The CDR3 bases are TGTGCCAGCAGTAAGACAGGGGGGTCTCTCGAGCAGTACTTC.

The V gene is TRBV6-1, the J gene TRBJ2-2; no reliable D call. V lost 8 bases and J lost 1, with 8 bases in between. This CDR3 has 13 residues. Germline V CDR1 and CDR2: MNHNS, SASEGT. The CDR3, as DNA: TGTGCCAGCGAAGCCGGGAACACCGGGGAGCTGTTTTTT. It translates to CASEAGNTGELFF.

The rearrangement uses TRBV28 and TRBJ1-1; 11 bases agree with TRBD1. Germline V gene data show CDR1 as MDHEN and CDR2 as SYDVKM. Trimming removed 3 bases from V and 4 bases from J; junction bases left unmatched: 4. CDR3 length equals 15 residues. The CDR3 protein is CASSLAGTGGTEAFF. The CDR3 coding sequence is TGTGCCAGCAGTTTGGCGGGGACAGGGGGCACTGAAGCTTTCTTT. The variable domain in full, with the rest retrieved from reference TRBV28 and TRBJ1-1, is DVKVTQSSRYLVKRTGEKVFLECVQDMDHENMFWYRQDPGLGLRLIYFSYDVKMKEKGDIPEGYSVSREKKERFSLILESASTNQTSMYLCASSLAGTGGTEAFFGQGTRLTVV.

The chain is built from TRBV7-6 and TRBJ2-3, with 16 bases matching TRBD2. CDR3 length: 18 amino acids. V shed 4 bases and J 1 base; nucleotides not matched to a gene: 5. In germline, CDR1 is SGHVS, CDR2 FNYEAQ. The CDR3 here is CASSSGLAGGPGTDTQYF. For the CDR3, the DNA is TGTGCCAGCAGCTCGGGACTAGCGGGAGGGCCTGGCACAGATACGCAGTATTTT.

This sequence joins TRBV11-2 and TRBJ2-7; 9 nucleotides agree with TRBD2. The junction had 13 bases not matched to a gene; V was cut back by 0 bases and J by 1 base. The CDR3 extends over 19 amino acids. Germline loops: CDR1 SGHAT, CDR2 FQNNGV. The CDR3 is CASSLDPPWGAGGSYEQYF. The CDR3 nucleotides are TGTGCCAGCAGCTTAGATCCCCCCTGGGGAGCGGGGGGATCCTACGAGCAGTACTTC. Full variable domain (rest looked up from reference TRBV11-2 and TRBJ2-7): EAGVAQSPRYKIIEKRQSVAFWCNPISGHATLYWYQQILGQGPKLLIQFQNNGVVDDSQLPKDRFSAERLKGVDSTLKIQPAKLEDSAVYLCASSLDPPWGAGGSYEQYFGPGTRLTVT.

The rearrangement joins TRBV27 to TRBJ2-3; tentatively, D is TRBD2 (6 bases). V was trimmed by 6 bases and J by 4 bases, leaving 20 bases between them. Germline loops: CDR1 MNHEY, CDR2 SMNVEV (reference sequence). There are 16 residues in the CDR3. The CDR3 nucleotides are TGTGCCAGCAGCCCACAGACACCCGGGGGAGCAGATACGCAGTATTTT. It encodes CASSPQTPGGADTQYF.

The V gene is TRBV6-4, the J gene TRBJ2-3; 7 nucleotides align to TRBD2. This CDR3 is built from 16 residues. Unmatched junction bases numbered 12, after V lost 4 bases and J lost 5 bases. Germline CDR1 reads MRHNA; CDR2 reads SNTAGT. The CDR3 sequence: CASSALTGGSKDTQYF. The CDR3 nucleotides are TGTGCCAGCAGTGCCCTCACGGGCGGGAGTAAAGATACGCAGTATTTT.

The chain links TRBV29-1 to TRBJ2-5; a weak D match, TRBD2 (5 bases). This CDR3 spans 11 amino acids. V was pared by 7 bases and J by 5 bases, with 11 bases between. The germline V gene encodes CDR1 SQVTM and CDR2 ANQGSEA. CDR3 nucleotide sequence: TGCAGCGCGATAGCGCCCGAGACCCAGTACTTC. This translates into CSAIAPETQYF.

This chain joins TRBV5-1 and TRBJ2-1; TRBD2 matches at 10 bases. CDR1 is SGHRS, CDR2 YFSETQ, per germline. The CDR3 length is 15 residues. V shed 4 bases, J shed 10 bases, and the junction held 11 bases outside the gene matches. The CDR3 spells CASSLPLAGRVEQFF. CDR3 bases: TGCGCCAGCAGCCTACCACTAGCGGGAAGGGTAGAGCAGTTCTTC. The variable domain in full, with the rest retrieved from reference TRBV5-1 and TRBJ2-1, is KAGVTQTPRYLIKTRGQQVTLSCSPISGHRSVSWYQQTPGQGLQFLFEYFSETQRNKGNFPGRFSGRQFSNSRSEMNVSTLELGDSALYLCASSLPLAGRVEQFFGPGTRLTVL.

The rearrangement links TRBV2 to TRBJ2-7; tentatively, D is TRBD1 (6 bases). Trimming took 7 bases from V and 4 from J, leaving 11 bases between them. Germline-derived CDR1 and CDR2 are SNHLY and FYNNEI. The CDR3 runs 12 residues. Here the CDR3 reads CASTTGLYEQYF. The CDR3, as DNA: TGTGCCAGCACTACAGGGCTTTACGAGCAGTACTTC.

The V gene is TRBV7-9, the J gene TRBJ1-1; D ambiguous. This CDR3 spans 12 amino acids. Looked up from germline, CDR1 is SEHNR and CDR2 is FQNEAQ (reference sequence). V was pared by 3 bases and J by 5 bases, with 7 bases between. Written as DNA, the CDR3 is TGTGCCAGCAGCTTCCCGGGAACTGAAGCTTTCTTT. This codes for CASSFPGTEAFF.

This clone has a handful of counts. The V and J genes are TRBV12-5 and TRBJ1-1; 7 bases line up with TRBD1. Germline CDR1 reads LGHNT; CDR2 reads FRNRAP. This CDR3 comprises 14 residues. The J segment lost 1 base and the V segment lost 5 bases, leaving 4 bases of the junction unmatched. In DNA form, the CDR3 reads TGTGCTAGTGGTCCCGGGACAGAGAACACTGAAGCTTTCTTT. Encoded protein: CASGPGTENTEAFF.

In this sample, this clone turned up a few times. The V and J genes are TRBV5-1 and TRBJ1-4; D gene uncertain. Germline V gives CDR1 SGHRS, CDR2 YFSETQ. This CDR3 has 12 residues. The V end lost 0 bases, the J end lost 7 bases, and 4 bases lay between the germline ends. DNA for the CDR3: TGCGCCAGCAGCTTGGGTCGTGAAAAACTGTTTTTT. It encodes CASSLGREKLFF. Looking up the rest from reference TRBV5-1 and TRBJ1-4 gives the full variable domain: KAGVTQTPRYLIKTRGQQVTLSCSPISGHRSVSWYQQTPGQGLQFLFEYFSETQRNKGNFPGRFSGRQFSNSRSEMNVSTLELGDSALYLCASSLGREKLFFGSGTQLSVL.

This clone was observed a few times. This chain joins TRBV10-2 and TRBJ2-7; the match to TRBD1 covers 8 bases. This CDR3 has 17 amino acids. The ends lost 2 bases at V and 2 bases at J; junction bases unmatched: 11. Germline CDR1 and CDR2: WSHSY and SAAADI. The CDR3 region has the DNA TGCGCCAGCAGTGAGACGACAGGGGCTCTCCCGACCTACGAGCAGTACTTC. This sequence encodes CASSETTGALPTYEQYF.

This clone was found a few times. The chain carries TRBV5-1 and TRBJ1-1; TRBD1 aligns across 7 bases. CDR3 size: 15 residues. CDR1 is SGHRS, CDR2 YFSETQ, per germline. J lost 5 bases, V lost 0 bases, and 7 bases had no gene match. CDR3: CASSLAGGPWTEAFF. The CDR3 coding sequence is TGCGCCAGCAGCTTGGCAGGGGGTCCGTGGACTGAAGCTTTCTTT.